What follows are 7 T cell receptor beta chains derived from one specimen sequenced in a study of T cell repertoires in cytomegalovirus infection. TCRdb analysed the reads with MiXCR anew, one entry per CDR3 protein. The sample has 300,000 to 400,000 distinct CDR3 sequences, over 7.5% seen once. The sample consisted of PBMCs. All receptors come from a human donor in good health (CMV status not recorded). Some clones in this sample may be carry-over from other donors' samples.

Regarding this clonotype: A much larger clone lies a single base off, so this may be a read error. CDR3 region: CVSSLMETQYF. Here the CDR3 DNA reads TGTGTCAGCAGCTTAATGGAGACCCAGTACTTC. The chain recombines TRBV7-8 with TRBJ2-5; D ambiguous. The germline V gene encodes CDR1 SGHVS and CDR2 FQNEAQ. The CDR3 extends over 11 amino acids.

As to this clonotype: One end of the junction fails to match germline, which may point to a read error. The chain is built from TRBV12-3 or TRBV12-4 and TRBJ2-4; 12 bases fit TRBD2. The CDR3 covers 13 residues. The CDR3 here is CASSLAGGNIQYF. In DNA form, the CDR3 reads TGTGCCAGCAGTCTAGCGGGAGGGAACATTCAGTACTTC.

This clonotype has at least ten counts. The V and J genes are TRBV6-1 and TRBJ2-7; D gene uncertain. In germline, CDR1 is MNHNS, CDR2 SASEGT. CDR3 length equals 17 residues. With 5 bases removed from V and 6 bases from J, the gap between germline ends came to 26 bases. This CDR3 reads CASSKQITSSDFCEQYF. The CDR3 region has the DNA TGTGCCAGCAGTAAACAGATCACGTCATCTGACTTTTGCGAGCAGTACTTC.

There are a few counts of this clonotype. The genes are TRBV7-2 and TRBJ2-5; D is unresolved. Per the germline V gene, CDR1 is SGHTA and CDR2 is FQGNSA. This CDR3 has 15 residues. Trimming pared 1 base from V and 1 base from J, leaving 10 bases between. As DNA, the CDR3 is TGTGCCAGCAGCTTAGTCCGCACAGCCCAAGAGACCCAGTACTTC. Its protein product is CASSLVRTAQETQYF. The variable domain in full, completed from reference TRBV7-2 and TRBJ2-5, reads GAGVSQSPSNKVTEKGKDVELRCDPISGHTALYWYRQSLGQGLEFLIYFQGNSAPDKSGLPSDRFSAERTGGSVSTLTIQRTQQEDSAVYLCASSLVRTAQETQYFGPGTRLLVL.

The chain's CDR3 is CASRGASGWGDTQYF. The CDR3 region has the DNA TGTGCCAGCAGGGGCGCTAGCGGTTGGGGAGATACGCAGTATTTT. The rearrangement links TRBV12-3 or TRBV12-4 to TRBJ2-3; 7 bases are a match to TRBD2. V lost 6 bases to trimming and J lost 5 bases; unmatched junction nucleotides: 11. The CDR3 covers 15 residues.

The J gene is TRBJ2-3, the V gene TRBV7-6; tentatively, D is TRBD1 (5 bases). Trimming shortened V by 7 bases and J by 2 bases, and 22 bases separated the two germline ends. The germline gives CDR1 SGHVS, CDR2 FNYEAQ. The CDR3 loop spans 17 amino acids. The CDR3: CASIPGQARYPTDTQYF. CDR3 in DNA: TGTGCCAGCATCCCCGGACAAGCACGTTACCCCACAGATACGCAGTATTTT.

This clonotype was detected a few times. This chain uses TRBV6-2 or TRBV6-3 with TRBJ1-5; D is uncertain. Germline assignment: CDR1 MNHEY and CDR2 SVGEGT. The CDR3 sequence is 16 residues long. V was clipped by 5 bases and J by 0 bases, with 14 bases between them. The chain's CDR3 is CASSTRPSYSNQPQHF. The DNA for the CDR3 is TGTGCCAGCAGTACCCGTCCCTCTTATAGCAATCAGCCCCAGCATTTT.